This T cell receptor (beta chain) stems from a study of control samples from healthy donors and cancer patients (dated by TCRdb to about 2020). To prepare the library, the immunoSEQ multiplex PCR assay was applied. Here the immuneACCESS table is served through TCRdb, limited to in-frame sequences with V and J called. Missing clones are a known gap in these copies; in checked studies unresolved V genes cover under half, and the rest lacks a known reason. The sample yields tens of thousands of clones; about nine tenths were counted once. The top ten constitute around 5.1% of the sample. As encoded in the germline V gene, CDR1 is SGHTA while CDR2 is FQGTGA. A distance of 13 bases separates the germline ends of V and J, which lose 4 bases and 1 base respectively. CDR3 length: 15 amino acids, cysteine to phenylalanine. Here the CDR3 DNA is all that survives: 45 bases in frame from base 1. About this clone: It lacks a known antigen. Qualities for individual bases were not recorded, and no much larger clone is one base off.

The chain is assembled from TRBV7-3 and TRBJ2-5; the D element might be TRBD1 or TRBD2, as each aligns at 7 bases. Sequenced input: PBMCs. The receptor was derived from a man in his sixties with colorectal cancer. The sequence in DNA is TGTGCCAGCAGCTCCCAGGGGGGGATCCAAGAGACCCAGTACTTC. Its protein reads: CASSSQGGIQETQYF.